The rows below give T cell receptor beta chains drawn from one sample of a study of T cell responses to AZD1222 COVID-19 vaccine. TCRdb's table, derived via immunoSEQ multiplex PCR, lists solely in-frame clones and lacks some. The sample lists approximately 100,000 clones; roughly 87% were seen once. The sequences come from peripheral blood, collected on day 0 of AZD1222 vaccination. Receptors originate from an adult in good health. CDR3s include the opening cysteine and the closing phenylalanine or tryptophan. A D gene is named only where the DNA matches it firmly. Expanded clones get a size class; other rows say once, few or many, or leave the size out.

clone size: .; D gene: .; J gene: TRBJ2-7; V gene: TRBV5-1; CDR3 DNA: TGCGCCAGCAGCTTGGATCAGGGATACGAGCAGTACTTC; CDR3 protein: CASSLDQGYEQYF
clone size: .; D gene: .; J gene: TRBJ2-7; V gene: TRBV7-3; CDR3 DNA: TGTGCCAGCAGCTTAAACCCCGATTACGAGCAGTACTTC; CDR3 protein: CASSLNPDYEQYF
clone size: .; D gene: .; J gene: TRBJ2-2; V gene: TRBV6-5; CDR3 DNA: TGTGCCAGCAGCCGGGCGTCAAGGGACGGGATGTTTTTT; CDR3 protein: CASSRASRDGMFF
clone size: .; D gene: TRBD1; J gene: TRBJ1-4; V gene: TRBV10-2; CDR3 DNA: TGCGCCAGCAGTGATAAGACAGGGGCTAATGAAAAACTGTTTTTT; CDR3 protein: CASSDKTGANEKLFF
clone size: .; D gene: .; J gene: TRBJ2-3; V gene: TRBV4-1; CDR3 DNA: TGCGCCAGCAGCCAGGCCTCGGTGGGCACAGATACGCAGTATTTT; CDR3 protein: CASSQASVGTDTQYF
clone size: .; D gene: .; J gene: TRBJ2-7; V gene: TRBV5-1; CDR3 DNA: TGCGCCAGCAAGAGGGACACCCAGCCCGAGCAGTACTTC; CDR3 protein: CASKRDTQPEQYF
clone size: .; D gene: .; J gene: TRBJ2-6; V gene: TRBV3-1/TRBV3-2; CDR3 DNA: TGTGCCAGCAGCCAACCGGCCCTCATGGCGGGGGCCAACGTCCTGACTTTC; CDR3 protein: CASSQPALMAGANVLTF
clone size: .; D gene: TRBD1; J gene: TRBJ2-5; V gene: TRBV18; CDR3 DNA: TGTGCCAGCTCACCTCGGTCCACAGGGGGCGCGGAGACCCAGTACTTC; CDR3 protein: CASSPRSTGGAETQYF
clone size: .; D gene: TRBD2; J gene: TRBJ2-1; V gene: TRBV10-1; CDR3 DNA: TGCGCCAGCAGTGAGAACCCGGTAGCGGGGGGGCAAGGTGAGCAGTTCTTC; CDR3 protein: CASSENPVAGGQGEQFF
clone size: .; D gene: .; J gene: TRBJ2-1; V gene: TRBV7-2; CDR3 DNA: TGTGCCAGCAGCTTAGTTGGGTCCCGAAATTTAGAGCAGTTCTTC; CDR3 protein: CASSLVGSRNLEQFF
clone size: .; D gene: .; J gene: TRBJ2-5; V gene: TRBV28; CDR3 DNA: TGTGCCAGCTCTTCGGGAGAGGCAGGACAAGAGACCCAGTACTTC; CDR3 protein: CASSSGEAGQETQYF
clone size: .; D gene: .; J gene: TRBJ1-1; V gene: TRBV6-6; CDR3 DNA: TGTGCCAGCAGTTCCATCGGGCGGAACACTGAAGCTTTCTTT; CDR3 protein: CASSSIGRNTEAFF
clone size: .; D gene: .; J gene: TRBJ1-2; V gene: TRBV6-5; CDR3 DNA: TGTGCCACCAGACCGGGCCCCTATTGGATGGACACCTTC; CDR3 protein: CATRPGPYWMDTF
clone size: .; D gene: .; J gene: TRBJ1-1; V gene: TRBV9; CDR3 DNA: TGTGCCAGCAGCCCGGGCGGGATCACTGAAGCTTTCTTT; CDR3 protein: CASSPGGITEAFF
clone size: few; D gene: .; J gene: TRBJ2-1; V gene: TRBV7-9; CDR3 DNA: TGTGCCAGCAGCCCCGCCCACGGAGGGGGCAATGAGCAGTTCTTC; CDR3 protein: CASSPAHGGGNEQFF
clone size: .; D gene: TRBD2; J gene: TRBJ2-1; V gene: TRBV27; CDR3 DNA: TGTGCCAGCAGTTTATCGTTTACTAGCGGGGGACAATACAATGAGCAGTTCTTC; CDR3 protein: CASSLSFTSGGQYNEQFF
clone size: .; D gene: .; J gene: TRBJ2-7; V gene: TRBV10-1; CDR3 DNA: TGCGCCAGCAGCCCCTCCCCAGGGCGCGAGCAGTACTTC; CDR3 protein: CASSPSPGREQYF
clone size: .; D gene: TRBD1; J gene: TRBJ1-2; V gene: TRBV7-2; CDR3 DNA: TGTGCCAGCAGCCCGGCGCAGGGGGCCTATGGCTACACCTTC; CDR3 protein: CASSPAQGAYGYTF
clone size: .; D gene: TRBD1; J gene: TRBJ2-2; V gene: TRBV5-1; CDR3 DNA: TGCGCCAGCAGCTTAACTCCGGGACAGGGGGCAAACGGGGAGCTGTTTTTT; CDR3 protein: CASSLTPGQGANGELFF
clone size: once; D gene: .; J gene: TRBJ2-1; V gene: TRBV19; CDR3 DNA: TGTGCCAGTAGTAAGGCTGGGGATGAGCAGTTCTTC; CDR3 protein: CASSKAGDEQFF
clone size: .; D gene: .; J gene: TRBJ1-5; V gene: TRBV6-4; CDR3 DNA: TGTGCCAGCAGTGGAAGGGATCAGCCCCAGCATTTT; CDR3 protein: CASSGRDQPQHF
clone size: .; D gene: TRBD2; J gene: TRBJ2-1; V gene: TRBV28; CDR3 DNA: TGTGCCAGCAGTTTCGAGCGGGGGCGCAAGTTCTTC; CDR3 protein: CASSFERGRKFF
clone size: .; D gene: TRBD1; J gene: TRBJ2-3; V gene: TRBV4-3; CDR3 DNA: TGCGCCAGCAGCCTAGGACAGGGAGCGAGCACAGATACGCAGTATTTT; CDR3 protein: CASSLGQGASTDTQYF